These T cell receptor beta chains were read from a single sample in a study of cytomegalovirus exposure and HLA in healthy donors. TCRdb's table, derived via immunoSEQ multiplex PCR, lists solely in-frame clones and lacks some. The table has some 70,000 clones, around 97% seen once. Sequencing was done on a sample of PBMCs. The receptors originated from a man between 18 and 35 years old in good health and CMV-seronegative. CDR3s include the opening cysteine and the closing phenylalanine or tryptophan. A D gene is named only where the DNA matches it firmly. Expanded clones get a size class; other rows say once, few or many, or leave the size out.

j_gene: TRBJ1-6; abundance: .; d_gene: TRBD1; v_gene: TRBV5-6; CDR3nt: TGTGCCAGCAGCTTGGAGGGGGGACAGGGCTATAATTCACCCCTCCACTTT; CDR3aa: CASSLEGGQGYNSPLHF
j_gene: TRBJ1-1; abundance: .; d_gene: .; v_gene: TRBV28; CDR3nt: TGTGCCAGCAGTTTGTTACAGGGTTTGGGGACTGAAGCTTTCTTT; CDR3aa: CASSLLQGLGTEAFF
j_gene: TRBJ2-2; abundance: .; d_gene: TRBD1; v_gene: TRBV19; CDR3nt: TGTGCCAGTAGGGACAGGGGTTGGAACACCGGGGAGCTGTTTTTT; CDR3aa: CASRDRGWNTGELFF
j_gene: TRBJ2-5; abundance: .; d_gene: TRBD2; v_gene: TRBV12-5; CDR3nt: TGTGCTAGTGGTCCCGGGACTAGCGGGTCGTACCAAGAGACCCAGTACTTC; CDR3aa: CASGPGTSGSYQETQYF
j_gene: TRBJ2-1; abundance: .; d_gene: .; v_gene: TRBV19; CDR3nt: TGTGCCAGTAGTATATCTGCCGGGAATGAGCAGTTCTTC; CDR3aa: CASSISAGNEQFF
j_gene: TRBJ2-2; abundance: once; d_gene: TRBD1; v_gene: TRBV7-9; CDR3nt: TGTGCCAGCAGCTTATCAGGACAGGGTCGGACCGGGGAGCTGTTTTTT; CDR3aa: CASSLSGQGRTGELFF
j_gene: TRBJ1-1; abundance: .; d_gene: TRBD1; v_gene: TRBV6-1; CDR3nt: TGTGCCAGCAGTGAAGCTCCGTGGACAGGACGTAGGATGAACACTGAAGCTTTCTTT; CDR3aa: CASSEAPWTGRRMNTEAFF
j_gene: TRBJ1-5; abundance: .; d_gene: .; v_gene: TRBV19; CDR3nt: TGTGCCAGTAGTATAGGCGGCAGTCTTAATCAGCCCCAGCATTTT; CDR3aa: CASSIGGSLNQPQHF
j_gene: TRBJ2-7; abundance: once; d_gene: TRBD1; v_gene: TRBV6-5; CDR3nt: TGTGCCAGCAGCCCGATGGGACAGAGCTCCTACGAGCAGTACTTC; CDR3aa: CASSPMGQSSYEQYF
j_gene: TRBJ2-7; abundance: .; d_gene: TRBD2; v_gene: TRBV6-5; CDR3nt: TGTGCCAGCAGTTACTCAACGGGAGGAGGTTTTTACGAGCAGTACTTC; CDR3aa: CASSYSTGGGFYEQYF
j_gene: TRBJ2-1; abundance: .; d_gene: TRBD2; v_gene: TRBV6-1; CDR3nt: TGTGCCAGCAGTGATATTCCGGGAGGGAGCTCCTACAATGAGCAGTTCTTC; CDR3aa: CASSDIPGGSSYNEQFF
j_gene: TRBJ1-4; abundance: once; d_gene: TRBD1; v_gene: TRBV4-2; CDR3nt: TGTGCCAGCAGCCAATCCGGGACAGGAGATGAAAAACTGTTTTTT; CDR3aa: CASSQSGTGDEKLFF
j_gene: TRBJ1-1; abundance: .; d_gene: .; v_gene: TRBV6-1; CDR3nt: TGTGCCGGAGGGGGGGAGACTTTATCCACTGAAGCTTTCTTT; CDR3aa: CAGGGETLSTEAFF
j_gene: TRBJ1-4; abundance: .; d_gene: TRBD1; v_gene: TRBV19; CDR3nt: TGTGCCAGTAGTACGGACAGGGTCGGAGAAAAACTGTTTTTT; CDR3aa: CASSTDRVGEKLFF
j_gene: TRBJ1-1; abundance: .; d_gene: .; v_gene: TRBV5-1; CDR3nt: TGCGCCAGCAGCTTGGGAAGAGCAGGAGGCACTGAAGCTTTCTTT; CDR3aa: CASSLGRAGGTEAFF
j_gene: TRBJ2-4; abundance: .; d_gene: .; v_gene: TRBV5-1; CDR3nt: TGCGCCAGCAGCTTGGCCCATGAAAACATTCAGTACTTC; CDR3aa: CASSLAHENIQYF
j_gene: TRBJ2-1; abundance: .; d_gene: TRBD2; v_gene: TRBV6-6; CDR3nt: TGTGCCAGCAGTTCCACGGGAGGGCAATACAATGAGCAGTTCTTC; CDR3aa: CASSSTGGQYNEQFF
j_gene: TRBJ1-1; abundance: .; d_gene: .; v_gene: TRBV28; CDR3nt: TGTGCCAGCGGGCGGGGTTTCGGCACTGAAGCTTTCTTT; CDR3aa: CASGRGFGTEAFF
j_gene: TRBJ1-1; abundance: .; d_gene: .; v_gene: TRBV27; CDR3nt: TGTGCCAGCAGGGGCCTTGGGAGCACTGAAGCTTTCTTT; CDR3aa: CASRGLGSTEAFF
j_gene: TRBJ2-3; abundance: .; d_gene: .; v_gene: TRBV10-3; CDR3nt: TGTGCCATCACTGGGAGCGGCGCGGGCACAGATACGCAGTATTTT; CDR3aa: CAITGSGAGTDTQYF
j_gene: TRBJ2-3; abundance: .; d_gene: TRBD1; v_gene: TRBV7-9; CDR3nt: TGTGCCAGCAGCGACAGGGCCGGCACAGATACGCAGTATTTT; CDR3aa: CASSDRAGTDTQYF
j_gene: TRBJ2-1; abundance: .; d_gene: TRBD1; v_gene: TRBV19; CDR3nt: TGTGCCACCGCCGGGACAGGGCCTTCACAGTTCTTC; CDR3aa: CATAGTGPSQFF
j_gene: TRBJ2-5; abundance: .; d_gene: TRBD1; v_gene: TRBV6-1; CDR3nt: TGTGCCAGCAGTATCGAGACAGGGGGACAGGAGACCCAGTACTTC; CDR3aa: CASSIETGGQETQYF
j_gene: TRBJ2-3; abundance: .; d_gene: TRBD2; v_gene: TRBV30; CDR3nt: TGTGCCTGGAGTGCACTAGCGGGATCCACAGATACGCAGTATTTT; CDR3aa: CAWSALAGSTDTQYF
j_gene: TRBJ2-7; abundance: .; d_gene: TRBD2; v_gene: TRBV6-1; CDR3nt: TGTGCCAGCAGTGAGCTAGCGGGATACGAGCAGTACTTC; CDR3aa: CASSELAGYEQYF
j_gene: TRBJ2-1; abundance: once; d_gene: TRBD1; v_gene: TRBV12-5; CDR3nt: TGTGCTAGTGCTCCGGGGACAGACTACAATGAGCAGTTCTTC; CDR3aa: CASAPGTDYNEQFF
j_gene: TRBJ2-7; abundance: .; d_gene: TRBD1; v_gene: TRBV28; CDR3nt: TGTGCCAGCAGTTCCCCGGGACAGGGATCTTACGAGCAGTACTTC; CDR3aa: CASSSPGQGSYEQYF
j_gene: TRBJ2-3; abundance: .; d_gene: TRBD2; v_gene: TRBV29-1; CDR3nt: TGCAGCGTTGAAGAATGGTCAAGCGGGAGGGCTTCGGATACGCAGTATTTT; CDR3aa: CSVEEWSSGRASDTQYF
j_gene: TRBJ1-1; abundance: .; d_gene: TRBD1; v_gene: TRBV6-6; CDR3nt: TGTGCCAGCAGATGGGACAGCGAAGCTTTCTTT; CDR3aa: CASRWDSEAFF
j_gene: TRBJ2-3; abundance: .; d_gene: .; v_gene: TRBV7-7; CDR3nt: TGTGCTAGCAGCCAGAGAGGGTCAGATACGCAGTATTTT; CDR3aa: CASSQRGSDTQYF
j_gene: TRBJ1-1; abundance: .; d_gene: TRBD1; v_gene: TRBV27; CDR3nt: TGTGCCAGCGGACAGGGAGAGAACACTGAAGCTTTCTTT; CDR3aa: CASGQGENTEAFF
j_gene: TRBJ2-7; abundance: .; d_gene: .; v_gene: TRBV18; CDR3nt: TGTGCCAGCTCCCCGGGGGAGGTAGGGCTTTACGAGCAGTACTTC; CDR3aa: CASSPGEVGLYEQYF
j_gene: TRBJ1-1; abundance: .; d_gene: TRBD1; v_gene: TRBV28; CDR3nt: TGTGCCAGCAGCCCTGGACAGGGGGCGATCACTGAAGCTTTCTTT; CDR3aa: CASSPGQGAITEAFF
j_gene: TRBJ2-7; abundance: .; d_gene: .; v_gene: TRBV4-1; CDR3nt: TGCGCCAGCAGCCAAAGACAGGCTGACTACGAGCAGTACTTC; CDR3aa: CASSQRQADYEQYF
j_gene: TRBJ1-5; abundance: once; d_gene: .; v_gene: TRBV27; CDR3nt: TGTGCCAGCAGTTGGGGCAGGAATCAGCCCCAGCATTTT; CDR3aa: CASSWGRNQPQHF
j_gene: TRBJ2-7; abundance: .; d_gene: TRBD1; v_gene: TRBV5-1; CDR3nt: TGCGCCAGCAGCTTTTCTCCGGGACAGAATTCCTACGAGCAGTACTTC; CDR3aa: CASSFSPGQNSYEQYF
j_gene: TRBJ2-2; abundance: .; d_gene: TRBD2; v_gene: TRBV7-2; CDR3nt: TGTGCCAGCAGCTTGGGACTAGCCCTAACCGGGGAGCTGTTTTTT; CDR3aa: CASSLGLALTGELFF
j_gene: TRBJ1-5; abundance: .; d_gene: .; v_gene: TRBV7-8; CDR3nt: TGTGCCAGCAGCTTAGAGATCGGGGAAACGGATCAGCCCCAGCATTTT; CDR3aa: CASSLEIGETDQPQHF
j_gene: TRBJ2-1; abundance: .; d_gene: TRBD2; v_gene: TRBV4-2; CDR3nt: TGTGCCAGCAGCCAAGATCGAGCGGGAGATGTAAATGAGCAGTTCTTC; CDR3aa: CASSQDRAGDVNEQFF
j_gene: TRBJ2-2; abundance: .; d_gene: TRBD2; v_gene: TRBV19; CDR3nt: TGTGCCAGTAGTTACCCCCGTGTAGCGGGAGCCAAAAGGAACACCGGGGAGCTGTTTTTT; CDR3aa: CASSYPRVAGAKRNTGELFF
j_gene: TRBJ1-4; abundance: .; d_gene: .; v_gene: TRBV4-1; CDR3nt: TGCGCCAGCAGCCAAGATCGGAGGGTTTACGAAAAACTGTTTTTT; CDR3aa: CASSQDRRVYEKLFF
j_gene: TRBJ1-2; abundance: .; d_gene: .; v_gene: TRBV6-1; CDR3nt: TGTGCCAGCAGTGAAGACAGGGCGACCTATGGCTACACCTTC; CDR3aa: CASSEDRATYGYTF
j_gene: TRBJ2-7; abundance: .; d_gene: TRBD1; v_gene: TRBV4-2; CDR3nt: TGTGCCAGCAGCCAAGATACTGTTCACACAGGGGGGTCCTACGAGCAGTACTTC; CDR3aa: CASSQDTVHTGGSYEQYF
j_gene: TRBJ1-1; abundance: .; d_gene: TRBD1; v_gene: TRBV5-6; CDR3nt: TGTGCCAGCAGCAGGTACAGGGGACAGAACACTGAAGCTTTCTTT; CDR3aa: CASSRYRGQNTEAFF
j_gene: TRBJ1-2; abundance: .; d_gene: TRBD1; v_gene: TRBV27; CDR3nt: TGTGCCAGCAGTTTATCAGGACAGGGGTTCGTCTATGGCTACACCTTC; CDR3aa: CASSLSGQGFVYGYTF